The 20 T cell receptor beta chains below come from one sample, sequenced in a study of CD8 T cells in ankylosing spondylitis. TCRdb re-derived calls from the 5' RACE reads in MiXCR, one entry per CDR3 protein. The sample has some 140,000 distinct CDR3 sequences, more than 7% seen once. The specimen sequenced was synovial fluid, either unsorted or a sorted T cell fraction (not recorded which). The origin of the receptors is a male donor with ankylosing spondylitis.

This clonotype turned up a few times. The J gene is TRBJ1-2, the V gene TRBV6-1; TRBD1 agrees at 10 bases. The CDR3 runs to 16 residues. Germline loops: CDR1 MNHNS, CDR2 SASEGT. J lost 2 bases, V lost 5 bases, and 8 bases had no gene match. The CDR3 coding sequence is TGTGCCAGCAGTACCCCCAGACAGGGGGCGAACTATGGCTACACCTTC. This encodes CASSTPRQGANYGYTF.

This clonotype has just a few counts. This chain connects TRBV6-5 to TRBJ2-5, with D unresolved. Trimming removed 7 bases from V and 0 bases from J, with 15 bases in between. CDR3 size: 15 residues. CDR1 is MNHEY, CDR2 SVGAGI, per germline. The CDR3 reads CASNSPQTYQETQYF. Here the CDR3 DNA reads TGTGCCAGCAATTCTCCTCAGACGTACCAAGAGACCCAGTACTTC.

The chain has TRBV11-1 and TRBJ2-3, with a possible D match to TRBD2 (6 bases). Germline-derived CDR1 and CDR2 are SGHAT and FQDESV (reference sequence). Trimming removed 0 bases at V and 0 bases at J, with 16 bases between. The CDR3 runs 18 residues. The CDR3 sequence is CASSLAGTSGSSTDTQYF. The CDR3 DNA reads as TGTGCCAGCAGCTTAGCCGGGACTTCTGGTAGTAGCACAGATACGCAGTATTTT.

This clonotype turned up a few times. The CDR3 DNA reads as TGCAGTGCCTCCCAGCGTTCCTACGAGCAGTACTTC. This translates into CSASQRSYEQYF. The J gene is TRBJ2-7, the V gene TRBV20-1; D is uncertain. The germline CDR1 and CDR2 sequences are DFQATT and SNEGSKA (reference sequence). The CDR3 covers 12 residues. V gave up 6 bases and J gave up 1 base, with 10 bases separating them.

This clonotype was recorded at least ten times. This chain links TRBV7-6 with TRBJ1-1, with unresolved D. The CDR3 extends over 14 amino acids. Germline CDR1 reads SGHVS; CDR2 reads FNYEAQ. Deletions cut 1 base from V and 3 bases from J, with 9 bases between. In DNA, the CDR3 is TGTGCCAGCAGCTTAGATGGGGTGGACACTGAAGCTTTCTTT. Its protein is CASSLDGVDTEAFF.

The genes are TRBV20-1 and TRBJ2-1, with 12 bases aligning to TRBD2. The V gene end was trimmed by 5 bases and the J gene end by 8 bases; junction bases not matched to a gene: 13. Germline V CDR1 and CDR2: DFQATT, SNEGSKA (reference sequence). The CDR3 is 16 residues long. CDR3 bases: TGCAGTGCTGAAGGATCGACTAGCGGGAGATTCGATGAGCAGTTCTTC. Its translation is CSAEGSTSGRFDEQFF.

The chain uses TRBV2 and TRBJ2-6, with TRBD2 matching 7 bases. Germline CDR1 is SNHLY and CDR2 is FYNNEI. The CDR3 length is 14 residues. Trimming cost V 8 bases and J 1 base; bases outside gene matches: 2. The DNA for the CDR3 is TGTGCCAGCGGGGGGGATTCTGGGGCCAACGTCCTGACTTTC. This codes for CASGGDSGANVLTF.

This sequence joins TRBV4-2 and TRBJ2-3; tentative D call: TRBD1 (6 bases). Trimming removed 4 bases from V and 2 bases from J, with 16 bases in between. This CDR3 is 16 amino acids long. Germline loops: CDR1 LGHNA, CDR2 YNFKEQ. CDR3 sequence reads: CASSPLRGGSTDTQYF. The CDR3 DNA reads TGTGCCAGCAGCCCTCTCAGAGGGGGTTCCACAGATACGCAGTATTTT.

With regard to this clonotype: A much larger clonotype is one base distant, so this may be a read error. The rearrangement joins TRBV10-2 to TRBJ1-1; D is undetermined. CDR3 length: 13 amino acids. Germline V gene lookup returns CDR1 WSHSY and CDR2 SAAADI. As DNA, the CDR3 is TGCGCCAGCAGTGTTTCCTCGAACACTGAAGCTTCCTTT. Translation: CASSVSSNTEASF.

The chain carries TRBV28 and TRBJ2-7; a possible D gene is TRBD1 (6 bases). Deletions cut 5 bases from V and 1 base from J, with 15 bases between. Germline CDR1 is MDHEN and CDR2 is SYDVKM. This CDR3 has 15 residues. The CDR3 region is CASSPPGTPSYEQYF. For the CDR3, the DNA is TGTGCCAGCAGTCCACCCGGGACACCTTCCTACGAGCAGTACTTC.

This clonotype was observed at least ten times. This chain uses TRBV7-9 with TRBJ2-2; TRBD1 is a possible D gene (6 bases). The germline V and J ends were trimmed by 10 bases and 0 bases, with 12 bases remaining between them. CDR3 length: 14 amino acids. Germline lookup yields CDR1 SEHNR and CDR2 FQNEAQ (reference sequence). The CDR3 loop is CAIIRGPNTGELFF. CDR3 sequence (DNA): TGTGCCATCATCAGGGGCCCGAACACCGGGGAGCTGTTTTTT.

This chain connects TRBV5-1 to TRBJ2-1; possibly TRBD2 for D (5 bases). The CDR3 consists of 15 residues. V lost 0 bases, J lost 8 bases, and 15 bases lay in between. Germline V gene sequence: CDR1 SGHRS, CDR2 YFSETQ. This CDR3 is CASSLGGAAPHEQFF. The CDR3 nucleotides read TGCGCCAGCAGCTTGGGGGGAGCGGCCCCTCATGAGCAGTTCTTC.

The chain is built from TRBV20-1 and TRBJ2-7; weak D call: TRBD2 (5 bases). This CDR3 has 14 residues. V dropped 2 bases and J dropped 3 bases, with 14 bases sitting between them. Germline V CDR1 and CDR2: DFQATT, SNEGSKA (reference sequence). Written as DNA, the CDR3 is TGCAGTGCTAGACCCTCTGGACTGTTCTACGAGCAGTACTTC. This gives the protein CSARPSGLFYEQYF.

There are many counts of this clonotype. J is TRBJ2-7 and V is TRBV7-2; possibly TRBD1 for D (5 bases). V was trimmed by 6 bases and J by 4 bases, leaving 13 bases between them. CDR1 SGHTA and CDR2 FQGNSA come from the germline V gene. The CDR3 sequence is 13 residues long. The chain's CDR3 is CASSTSSGYEQYF. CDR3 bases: TGTGCCAGCAGTACGAGCTCAGGGTACGAGCAGTACTTC.

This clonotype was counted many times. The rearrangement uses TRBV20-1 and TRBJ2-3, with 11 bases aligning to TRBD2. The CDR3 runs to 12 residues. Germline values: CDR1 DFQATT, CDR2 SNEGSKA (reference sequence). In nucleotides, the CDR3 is TGCAGACTAGCGGGAGCTTACGATACGCAGTATTTT. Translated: CRLAGAYDTQYF.

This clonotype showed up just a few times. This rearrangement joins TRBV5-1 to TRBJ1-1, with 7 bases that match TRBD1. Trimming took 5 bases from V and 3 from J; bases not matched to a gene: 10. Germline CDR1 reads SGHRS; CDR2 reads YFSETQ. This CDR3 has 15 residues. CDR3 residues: CASSSPDRAYTEAFF. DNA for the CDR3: TGCGCCAGCAGTTCCCCCGACAGGGCGTACACTGAAGCTTTCTTT.

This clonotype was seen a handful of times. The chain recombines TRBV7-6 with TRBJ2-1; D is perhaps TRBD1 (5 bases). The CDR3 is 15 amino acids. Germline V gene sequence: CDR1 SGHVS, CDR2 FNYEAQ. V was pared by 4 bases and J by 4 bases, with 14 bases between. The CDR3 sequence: CASSSQAFLYNEQFF. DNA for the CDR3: TGTGCCAGCAGCTCACAGGCTTTCCTATACAATGAGCAGTTCTTC. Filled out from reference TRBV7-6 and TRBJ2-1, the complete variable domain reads GAGVSQSPRYKVTKRGQDVALRCDPISGHVSLYWYRQALGQGPEFLTYFNYEAQQDKSGLPNDRFSAERPEGSISTLTIQRTEQRDSAMYRCASSSQAFLYNEQFFGPGTRLTVL.

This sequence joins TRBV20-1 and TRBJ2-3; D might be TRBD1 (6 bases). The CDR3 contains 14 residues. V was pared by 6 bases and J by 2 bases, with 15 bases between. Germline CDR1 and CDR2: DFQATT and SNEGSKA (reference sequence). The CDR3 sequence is CSALDSGLTDTQYF. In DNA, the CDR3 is TGCAGTGCACTGGACAGTGGACTCACAGATACGCAGTATTTT.

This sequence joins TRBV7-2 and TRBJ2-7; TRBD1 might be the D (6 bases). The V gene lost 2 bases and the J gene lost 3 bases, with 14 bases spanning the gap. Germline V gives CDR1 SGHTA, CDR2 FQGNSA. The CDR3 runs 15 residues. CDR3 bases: TGTGCCAGCAGCTTACAGTGGGACATTCTCTACGAGCAGTACTTC. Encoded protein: CASSLQWDILYEQYF. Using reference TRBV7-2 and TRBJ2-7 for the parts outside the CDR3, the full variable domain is GAGVSQSPSNKVTEKGKDVELRCDPISGHTALYWYRQSLGQGLEFLIYFQGNSAPDKSGLPSDRFSAERTGGSVSTLTIQRTQQEDSAVYLCASSLQWDILYEQYFGPGTRLTVT.

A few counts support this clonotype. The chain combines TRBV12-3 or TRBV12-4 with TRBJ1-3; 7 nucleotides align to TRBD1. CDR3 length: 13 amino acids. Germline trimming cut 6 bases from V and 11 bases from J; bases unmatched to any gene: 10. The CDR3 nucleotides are TGTGCCAGCAGGTGGGAGGCGACAGGGTCCATATATTTT. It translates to CASRWEATGSIYF.